A single sample gave rise to the 18 T cell receptor beta chains below, sequenced in a study of shared clonotypes between healthy human individuals. Sequenced by immunoSEQ multiplex PCR; TCRdb stores in-frame clones only, minus some. The data hold 1,500,000 or so clones, with 97% to 99% observed a single time. Sample: naive CD4+ T cells sorted from blood. Specified subset: CD45RA+ positively selected. Receptors originate from a man aged 30 to 45 in good health.

This chain connects TRBV18 to TRBJ2-7; 10 positions agree with TRBD2. CDR3 length equals 20 residues. V lost 0 bases and J lost 0; bases outside the gene matches: 14. Per germline, CDR1 KGHSH and CDR2 LQKENI. In nucleotides, the CDR3 is TGTGCCAGCTCACCACCGTTCGGGCTAGCGGGAGTTTTTAGCTCCTACGAGCAGTACTTC. Its translation is CASSPPFGLAGVFSSYEQYF.

The CDR3 reads CASSLEVAGTEAFF. The CDR3 DNA reads TGTGCCAGCAGTTTGGAAGTGGCGGGCACTGAAGCTTTCTTT. The chain has TRBV28 and TRBJ1-1, with D unclear. Germline V CDR1 and CDR2: MDHEN, SYDVKM. V dropped 3 bases and J dropped 4 bases, with 12 bases sitting between them. CDR3 size: 14 residues.

With respect to this clone: Other DNA sequences in the same sample also yield this CDR3. The V call is TRBV18, the J call TRBJ1-3; 10 bases agree with TRBD1. This CDR3 has 15 residues. Germline trimming cut 3 bases from V and 2 bases from J; bases unmatched to any gene: 1. Per the germline V gene, CDR1 is KGHSH and CDR2 is LQKENI. CDR3 amino acids: CASSPGTGAGNTIYF. The DNA for the CDR3 is TGTGCCAGCTCACCGGGGACAGGGGCTGGAAACACCATATATTTT.

V is TRBV5-4 and J is TRBJ2-1, with 9 nucleotides matching TRBD1. The CDR3 has 14 amino acids. CDR1 SGHNT and CDR2 YYREEE come from the germline V gene (reference sequence). J lost 7 bases, V lost 2 bases, and 4 bases had no gene match. Here the CDR3 reads CASSLQGAENEQFF. CDR3 DNA: TGTGCCAGCAGCTTACAGGGGGCAGAAAATGAGCAGTTCTTC. The complete variable domain, with remaining parts taken from reference TRBV5-4 and TRBJ2-1, reads ETGVTQSPTHLIKTRGQQVTLRCSSQSGHNTVSWYQQALGQGPQFIFQYYREEENGRGNFPPRFSGLQFPNYSSELNVNALELDDSALYLCASSLQGAENEQFFGPGTRLTVL.

This chain uses TRBV2 with TRBJ2-7, with unresolved D. CDR3 length: 11 residues. The V end lost 8 bases, the J end lost 2 bases, and 7 bases lay between the germline ends. CDR1 is SNHLY and CDR2 is FYNNEI in the germline V gene. CDR3 loop: CASGYTYEQYF. The CDR3 DNA follows: TGTGCCAGCGGATATACCTACGAGCAGTACTTC.

V usage is TRBV5-1 and J usage is TRBJ2-2, with D perhaps TRBD1 (6 bases). There are 14 residues in the CDR3. V was trimmed by 6 bases and J by 3 bases, leaving 12 bases between them. Germline CDR1 reads SGHRS; CDR2 reads YFSETQ. The CDR3 region has the DNA TGCGCCAGCAAGACAGGATCAGACACCGGGGAGCTGTTTTTT. Its protein product is CASKTGSDTGELFF.

The chain has TRBV29-1 and TRBJ2-5; 8 bases match TRBD2. The J segment lost 5 bases and the V segment lost 8 bases, leaving 7 bases of the junction unmatched. Germline assignment: CDR1 SQVTM and CDR2 ANQGSEA. This CDR3 contains 12 residues. CDR3 coding DNA: TGCAGCTCCCATAGCGGGGTGGAGACCCAGTACTTC. It codes for CSSHSGVETQYF.

CDR3 DNA: TGTGCCAGCAGCAACCGGATAGCGGCCGCACTTTACGAGCAGTACTTC. This encodes CASSNRIAAALYEQYF. V is TRBV5-4 and J is TRBJ2-7; perhaps TRBD2 as D (6 bases). The CDR3 is 16 residues long. V lost 4 bases and J 4 bases, leaving 21 bases between the germline ends. Germline V CDR1 and CDR2: SGHNT, YYREEE (reference sequence).

This rearrangement joins TRBV18 to TRBJ2-7; TRBD1 matches 7 bases. The trim removed 2 bases at V and 5 bases at J, leaving 9 bases unmatched. The CDR3 is 15 residues long. CDR1 and CDR2 (germline): KGHSH, LQKENI. This CDR3 is CASSPNRDRLHEQYF. For the CDR3, the DNA is TGTGCCAGCTCACCAAACCGGGACAGACTCCACGAGCAGTACTTC.

The chain joins TRBV18 to TRBJ1-1, with 7 bases identical to TRBD1. CDR1 is KGHSH, CDR2 LQKENI, per germline. The CDR3 is 15 residues long. With 3 bases clipped from V and 4 bases from J, the junction kept 8 bases outside the gene matches. CDR3 residues: CASSPETGYGTEAFF. The CDR3 coding sequence is TGTGCCAGCTCACCTGAGACAGGGTATGGCACTGAAGCTTTCTTT.

This sequence joins TRBV19 and TRBJ1-1, with D hard to call. CDR3 length: 13 residues. Trimming took 1 base from V and 8 from J, leaving 11 bases between them. Germline V lookup: CDR1 LNHDA, CDR2 SQIVND (reference sequence). In DNA, the CDR3 is TGTGCCAGTAGTATAGCCGGGCGACGGGAAGCTTTCTTT. This sequence encodes CASSIAGRREAFF.

V and J are TRBV10-1 and TRBJ2-7; D possibly uses TRBD1 or TRBD2 (7 bases each). Germline V CDR1 and CDR2: WNHNN, SYGVQD (reference sequence). This CDR3 has 15 amino acids. Trimming removed 8 bases at V and 2 bases at J, with 19 bases between. CDR3 sequence: CASGSGTDNPYEQYF. The CDR3, as DNA: TGCGCCAGCGGAAGCGGGACAGACAATCCCTACGAGCAGTACTTC.

V and J are TRBV18 and TRBJ2-1; 9 positions match TRBD1. Germline V gene sequence: CDR1 KGHSH, CDR2 LQKENI. The CDR3 totals 14 residues. Trimming cost V 5 bases and J 4 bases; bases outside gene matches: 3. CDR3 sequence: CASSAGTGYNEQFF. The DNA for the CDR3 is TGTGCCAGCTCAGCAGGGACAGGGTACAATGAGCAGTTCTTC.

The chain employs TRBV19 and TRBJ1-5; D remains ambiguous. The CDR3 contains 15 residues. The V end lost 6 bases, the J end lost 4 bases, and 16 bases lay between the germline ends. CDR1 is LNHDA, CDR2 SQIVND, per germline (reference sequence). Here the CDR3 reads CASRDWAGGNQPQHF. CDR3 sequence (DNA): TGTGCCAGTAGGGACTGGGCAGGAGGTAATCAGCCCCAGCATTTT. Variable domain in full (rest from reference TRBV19 and TRBJ1-5): DGGITQSPKYLFRKEGQNVTLSCEQNLNHDAMYWYRQDPGQGLRLIYYSQIVNDFQKGDIAEGYSVSREKKESFPLTVTSAQKNPTAFYLCASRDWAGGNQPQHFGDGTRLSIL.

About this clone: This CDR3 is also generated by other DNA sequences in the sample. This sequence joins TRBV19 and TRBJ2-1; TRBD2 aligns across 12 bases. The trim removed 4 bases at V and 3 bases at J, leaving 1 base unmatched. The CDR3 runs 15 residues. Germline V CDR1 and CDR2: LNHDA, SQIVND (reference sequence). CDR3 sequence reads: CASSTTSGSYNEQFF. As DNA, the CDR3 is TGTGCCAGTAGTACGACTAGCGGGAGCTACAATGAGCAGTTCTTC.

The chain combines TRBV7-3 with TRBJ2-7, with D possibly matching TRBD1 (6 bases). This CDR3 is 16 amino acids long. The germline V gene encodes CDR1 SGHTA and CDR2 FQGTGA. Deletions cut 5 bases from V and 8 bases from J, with 25 bases between. The CDR3, as DNA: TGTGCCAGCAGCCTCACGCGTTGGGACAAAGGAGGAAAGCAGTACTTC. Its translation is CASSLTRWDKGGKQYF.

CDR3 nucleotide sequence: TGTGCCAGCTCCTCAACGCCACTAGCGGTACAAGAGACCCAGTACTTC. Translated, it gives CASSSTPLAVQETQYF. The chain links TRBV18 to TRBJ2-5, with 8 bases fitting TRBD2. Germline trimming cut 6 bases from V and 2 bases from J; bases unmatched to any gene: 11. Germline CDR1 is KGHSH and CDR2 is LQKENI. The CDR3 is 16 residues long.

This rearrangement joins TRBV14 to TRBJ1-1; TRBD1 might be the D (5 bases). This CDR3 spans 13 amino acids. Trimming cost V 4 bases and J 4 bases, with 10 bases left between them. Germline values: CDR1 SGHDN, CDR2 FVKESK. The CDR3 region is CASSLERGTEAFF. In nucleotides, the CDR3 is TGTGCCAGCAGCCTTGAGAGGGGCACTGAAGCTTTCTTT.